The 13 T cell receptor beta chains below all came from one sample that was sequenced in a study of blood T cell repertoires in COVID-19. The repertoire was sequenced with immunoSEQ multiplex PCR; TCRdb's copy has only in-frame clones and lacks some. The sample lists a few hundred thousand clones; around nine tenths were seen once. Sequencing was done on a sample of peripheral blood. These receptors were collected from a man aged 35 to 55 who had recovered from COVID-19.

The chain links TRBV3-1 (or the pseudogene TRBV3-2) to TRBJ1-4, with a weak D call TRBD1 (6 bases). Germline CDR1 is LGHDT and CDR2 is YNNKEL (reference sequence). Trimming cost V 10 bases and J 6 bases, with 15 bases left between them. This CDR3 is 13 amino acids long. The DNA for the CDR3 is TGTGCCACCCCTAAGGGACATCATGAAAAACTGTTTTTT. Amino acids: CATPKGHHEKLFF.

The chain recombines TRBV19 with TRBJ1-1; D may be TRBD1 (6 bases). Germline CDR1 and CDR2: LNHDA and SQIVND (reference sequence). The V end lost 2 bases, the J end lost 0 bases, and 10 bases lay between the germline ends. CDR3 length: 15 amino acids. In DNA form, the CDR3 reads TGTGCCAGTAGTATACAGGGGCTTATGAACACTGAAGCTTTCTTT. Translated, it gives CASSIQGLMNTEAFF.

The chain is built from TRBV7-3 and TRBJ2-3; 11 nucleotides align to TRBD2. The CDR3 contains 15 residues. Trimming at V came to 3 bases and at J to 5 bases, leaving 4 bases not matched to a gene. Per germline, CDR1 SGHTA and CDR2 FQGTGA. In nucleotides, the CDR3 is TGTGCCAGCAGCTTGACTAGCGGGACTGGAGATACGCAGTATTTT. This encodes CASSLTSGTGDTQYF.

The chain is built from TRBV9 and TRBJ2-1; maybe TRBD1 (5 bases). From germline, CDR1 is SGDLS and CDR2 YYNGEE. The V and J ends lost 0 bases and 0 bases respectively, with 7 bases between them. The CDR3 is 15 amino acids. In nucleotides, the CDR3 is TGTGCCAGCAGCGTAGAAGGGGACTCCTACAATGAGCAGTTCTTC. Protein product: CASSVEGDSYNEQFF.

CDR3 DNA: TGTGCCAGCACCAGACTAGCGGGGGCCACAGATACGCAGTATTTT. This translates into CASTRLAGATDTQYF. This sequence joins TRBV13 and TRBJ2-3; TRBD2 matches at 12 bases. This CDR3 contains 15 residues. Trimming at V came to 7 bases and at J to 2 bases, leaving 4 bases not matched to a gene. CDR1 PRHDT and CDR2 FYEKMQ come from the germline V gene (reference sequence).

The rearrangement joins TRBV2 to TRBJ2-3; 7 positions agree with TRBD2. With 2 bases clipped from V and 3 bases from J, the junction kept 5 bases outside the gene matches. Germline assignment: CDR1 SNHLY and CDR2 FYNNEI. The CDR3 covers 15 residues. CDR3 DNA: TGTGCCAGCAGTGAAAGCGGGGTTTGGACAGATACGCAGTATTTT. It encodes CASSESGVWTDTQYF.

The chain uses TRBV29-1 and TRBJ2-7, with 8 nucleotides matching TRBD1. CDR3 length equals 13 residues. CDR1 is SQVTM and CDR2 is ANQGSEA in the germline V gene. The trim removed 0 bases at V and 7 bases at J, leaving 5 bases unmatched. For the CDR3, the DNA is TGCAGCGTTGAAGACTGGACAGGGCAAGAGCAGTACTTC. Its protein is CSVEDWTGQEQYF.

The rearrangement uses TRBV9 and TRBJ1-3; D unclear. CDR1 is SGDLS and CDR2 is YYNGEE in the germline V gene. This CDR3 comprises 14 residues. Trimming stripped 0 bases from V and 7 bases from J, with 11 bases between. The CDR3 loop reads CASSVEPRDNTIYF. CDR3 sequence (DNA): TGTGCCAGCAGCGTAGAGCCTCGAGATAACACCATATATTTT.

The rearrangement uses TRBV2 and TRBJ2-2; TRBD1 aligns across 9 bases. Germline V gene data show CDR1 as SNHLY and CDR2 as FYNNEI. V was pared by 8 bases and J by 6 bases, with 10 bases of the junction left unmatched. There are 15 residues in the CDR3. CDR3 sequence: CASEQGAPSSGELFF. The CDR3 DNA reads as TGTGCCAGCGAACAGGGGGCTCCTTCGTCCGGGGAGCTGTTTTTT.

The chain joins TRBV19 to TRBJ2-7, with 10 bases lining up with TRBD1. The CDR3 length is 15 residues. Germline trimming cut 8 bases from V and 4 bases from J; bases unmatched to any gene: 11. Germline CDR1 LNHDA, CDR2 SQIVND (reference sequence). The CDR3 loop reads CASGTIGTGAYEQYF. The CDR3, as DNA: TGTGCCAGTGGAACTATCGGGACAGGGGCTTACGAGCAGTACTTC. The whole variable domain, remainder taken from reference TRBV19 and TRBJ2-7, is DGGITQSPKYLFRKEGQNVTLSCEQNLNHDAMYWYRQDPGQGLRLIYYSQIVNDFQKGDIAEGYSVSREKKESFPLTVTSAQKNPTAFYLCASGTIGTGAYEQYFGPGTRLTVT.

Only one count was recorded for this clone. The V and J genes are TRBV4-3 and TRBJ2-7, with 9 positions matching TRBD2. Germline V gene data show CDR1 as LGHNA and CDR2 as YSLEER. Trimming removed 1 base from V and 7 bases from J; junction bases left unmatched: 14. This CDR3 region has 17 residues. The CDR3 nucleotides read TGCGCCAGCAGCCAAGGCCCCCGCTGGGGCGGGGGGGGAGAGCAGTACTTC. It encodes CASSQGPRWGGGGEQYF.

V gene TRBV29-1 combines with J gene TRBJ1-2; 8 nucleotides agree with TRBD1. CDR1 is SQVTM, CDR2 ANQGSEA, per germline. CDR3 length: 13 residues. The ends lost 4 bases at V and 4 bases at J; junction bases unmatched: 5. The CDR3 loop reads CSVVGQGSYGYTF. CDR3 DNA sequence: TGCAGCGTTGTAGGACAGGGCTCCTATGGCTACACCTTC.

This sequence joins TRBV19 and TRBJ1-1; a possible D gene is TRBD1 (5 bases). CDR1 and CDR2 from the germline V gene are LNHDA and SQIVND (reference sequence). The V end was cut by 4 bases, the J end by 3 bases, with 12 bases between. The CDR3 spans 14 residues. CDR3 nucleotide sequence: TGTGCCAGTAGTAGAGCAGGGAGGGACACTGAAGCTTTCTTT. Residues: CASSRAGRDTEAFF.